A selection of T cell receptor beta chains follows, all from one sample in a study of blood T cell repertoires in COVID-19. The table came from immunoSEQ multiplex PCR; TCRdb's copy has only in-frame clones and leaves some out. The sample holds around 130,000 clones, about 80% seen once. The sequenced sample was peripheral blood. These receptors were obtained from a human donor in a cohort sampled during active COVID-19. The CDR3 runs from the conserved cysteine through the conserved F or W. The order of the fields is clone size, D gene, V gene, J gene, CDR3 DNA, CDR3 protein. D genes are given only for firm matches. Size values are once, few and many counts, or a class for expanded clones, and some rows have none.

>.|.|TRBV28|TRBJ1-2
TGTGCCAGCAGTTTAAGGATCCGGGGCTATGGCTACACCTTC
CASSLRIRGYGYTF
>.|TRBD1|TRBV5-1|TRBJ1-4
TGCGCCAGCAGCTCAGGGGGTTCTAATGAAAAACTGTTTTTT
CASSSGGSNEKLFF
>few|.|TRBV7-9|TRBJ1-2
TGTGCCAGCCATCAGGGATCGGTTTCTGGAGGCTACACCTTC
CASHQGSVSGGYTF
>.|TRBD1|TRBV19|TRBJ2-7
TGTGCCAGTAGCCCCACAGGGGGCGGCGAGCAGTACTTC
CASSPTGGGEQYF
>.|.|TRBV11-3|TRBJ2-2
TGTGCCAGCAGCTTAGTTTTTTCCAGGGTCGACACCGGGGAGCTGTTTTTT
CASSLVFSRVDTGELFF
>.|TRBD1|TRBV19|TRBJ1-6
TGTGCCAGTAGTATAGACTCCGGGACAGCTTATAATTCACCCCTCCACTTT
CASSIDSGTAYNSPLHF
>.|.|TRBV27|TRBJ1-2
TGTGCCAGCAGTTTTTCGGGACAACGATCTAACTATGGCTACACCTTC
CASSFSGQRSNYGYTF
>.|TRBD2|TRBV3-1/TRBV3-2|TRBJ2-1
TGTGCCAGCAGCCAAGGGGCGGGGGGGCACAATGAGCAGTTCTTC
CASSQGAGGHNEQFF
>few|.|TRBV4-1|TRBJ1-4
TGCGCCAGCAGCCAAGATCCGGTTGTTGGAGGAGCTAATGAAAAACTGTTTTTT
CASSQDPVVGGANEKLFF
>once|.|TRBV7-2|TRBJ1-2
TGTGCCAGCAGCTTAGGGGGCAGCAACTATGGCTACACCTTC
CASSLGGSNYGYTF
>.|.|TRBV28|TRBJ2-5
TGTGCCAGCAGTATCCGACAGGCTAAGGCGGAGACCCAGTACTTC
CASSIRQAKAETQYF
>.|.|TRBV12-3/TRBV12-4|TRBJ1-2
TGTGCCAGCAGTTTAGGGGGGGGGATCGGCTACACCTTC
CASSLGGGIGYTF
>.|TRBD2|TRBV11-1|TRBJ2-1
TGTGCCAGCAGCCCGAGGAGGACTAGTAGTGAGCAGTTCTTC
CASSPRRTSSEQFF
>.|.|TRBV11-2|TRBJ2-2
TGTGCCAGCAGCCCCCGTAGGACAGCGAACACCGGGGAGCTGTTTTTT
CASSPRRTANTGELFF
>.|TRBD1|TRBV28|TRBJ1-5
TGTGCCAGCAGCGCGACAGGGATTAGCAATCAGCCCCAGCATTTT
CASSATGISNQPQHF
>once|.|TRBV10-1|TRBJ2-7
TGCGCCAGCAGTGGGTACCCCCAGGGGTGGTCCTCCTACGAGCAGTACTTC
CASSGYPQGWSSYEQYF
>once|TRBD1|TRBV5-1|TRBJ2-5
TGCGCCAGCAGCGGGGGACAGCCTGGGCCAGAGACCCAGTACTTC
CASSGGQPGPETQYF
>once|.|TRBV7-9|TRBJ2-1
TGTGCCAGCAGCTTAGACAGGGTGGGATACAATGAGCAGTTCTTC
CASSLDRVGYNEQFF
>.|.|TRBV12-5|TRBJ1-5
TGTGCTAGTGGTTTGGTACTCGGGGGAAACAATCAGCCCCAGCATTTT
CASGLVLGGNNQPQHF
>.|.|TRBV19|TRBJ1-2
TGTGCCAGTAGTATGAGTCGGACTACTAGCTACACCTTC
CASSMSRTTSYTF
>.|.|TRBV14|TRBJ1-4
TGTGCCAGCAGCCACTCCCTCGGGGGAAAACTGTTTTTT
CASSHSLGGKLFF
>.|.|TRBV7-2|TRBJ2-2
TGTGCCAGCAGCTTGGCAGGCCTGAACACCGGGGAGCTGTTTTTT
CASSLAGLNTGELFF
>.|TRBD2|TRBV27|TRBJ2-2
TGTGCCAGCAGTTTATCGTGGCGGGGGGGCACCGGGGAGCTGTTTTTT
CASSLSWRGGTGELFF
>.|.|TRBV5-1|TRBJ2-7
TGCGCCAGCAGCTTCGGCTACGAGCAGTACTTC
CASSFGYEQYF
>.|.|TRBV20-1|TRBJ1-1
TGCAGTGCTAAGGCAGGTACTGAAGCTTTCTTT
CSAKAGTEAFF
>.|.|TRBV24-1|TRBJ2-1
TGTGCCACCAGTGGTTCTCAGGATTCCTACAATGAGCAGTTCTTC
CATSGSQDSYNEQFF
>.|.|TRBV2|TRBJ1-5
TGTGCCAGCAGTGGGTTGGGGCTGAGCAATCAGCCCCAGCATTTT
CASSGLGLSNQPQHF
>.|.|TRBV19|TRBJ1-5
TGTGCCAGTAGTATAGGTCGGAGCCTGGGCAATCAGCCCCAGCATTTT
CASSIGRSLGNQPQHF
>.|.|TRBV5-6|TRBJ2-3
TGTGCCAGCAGCTTGAGGAGCACAAGTTCCACAGATACGCAGTATTTT
CASSLRSTSSTDTQYF
>.|.|TRBV9|TRBJ2-7
TGTGCCAGCAGCGTCGGCGGGGGCCAAGGCTCCTACGAGCAGTACTTC
CASSVGGGQGSYEQYF
>.|.|TRBV6-5|TRBJ2-5
TGTGCCAGCAGTCGCCTCAGGGAAGTGAAGACCCAGTACTTC
CASSRLREVKTQYF
>.|TRBD1|TRBV7-2|TRBJ1-2
TGTGCCAGCAGCTTAGGTGGTGCAGGGGGAATCTATGGCTACACCTTC
CASSLGGAGGIYGYTF
>few|TRBD1|TRBV5-1|TRBJ1-2
TGCGCCAGCAGCCGTCGGACAGGGGAAAACTATGGCTACACCTTC
CASSRRTGENYGYTF
>once|.|TRBV27|TRBJ2-7
TGTGCCAGCAAGGCTCACAGAACCTACGAGCAGTACTTC
CASKAHRTYEQYF
>.|TRBD1|TRBV6-1|TRBJ1-2
TGTGCCAGCAGTGAAGGGGGGACAGGCGGCTACACCTTC
CASSEGGTGGYTF
>.|.|TRBV2|TRBJ1-4
TGTGCCAGCAGTGAGGAGAATAATGAAAAACTGTTTTTT
CASSEENNEKLFF
>.|.|TRBV3-1/TRBV3-2|TRBJ1-5
TGTGCCAGCAGCCTGTCGGGGGATCAGCCCCAGCATTTT
CASSLSGDQPQHF
>.|.|TRBV19|TRBJ1-1
TGTGCCAGTACCGAGGTGGGGGCTAGCACTGAAGCTTTCTTT
CASTEVGASTEAFF
>.|TRBD2|TRBV27|TRBJ2-5
TGTGCCAGCAGTTCGGCGGGGGGGCGGGAGACCCAGTACTTC
CASSSAGGRETQYF
>.|.|TRBV11-2|TRBJ2-5
TGTGCCAGCAGCGCTACGAGGTGGGAGACCCAGTACTTC
CASSATRWETQYF
>.|.|TRBV5-1|TRBJ1-3
TGCGCCAGCAGCTTTAATGGCGGGTCTGGAAACACCATATATTTT
CASSFNGGSGNTIYF
>once|.|TRBV9|TRBJ2-7
TGTGCCAGCAGCCCCCCCGGGACACCTAGTTACGAGCAGTACTTC
CASSPPGTPSYEQYF
>few|.|TRBV6-6|TRBJ1-6
TGTGCCAGCAGCCCCCAGGGGCCAGATGGTTCACCCCTCCACTTT
CASSPQGPDGSPLHF
>.|.|TRBV7-2|TRBJ2-7
TGTGCCAGCAGCTTAACGGGAGGCCCAGGGGGCCACGAGCAGTACTTC
CASSLTGGPGGHEQYF
>once|.|TRBV6-5|TRBJ1-1
TGTGCCAGCAGACAGAGGACAGTCATGAACACTGAAGCTTTCTTT
CASRQRTVMNTEAFF